This T cell receptor beta chain originates from a study of T cell repertoires in cytomegalovirus infection. General study results and limits: Cumulated frequencies of public TCR beta families served to identify carriers of CMV plus the relevant HLA.

TCRdb independently ran MiXCR on the reads; one entry per CDR3 protein. Of about 770,000 distinct CDR3 sequences listed, 29% were seen once; the top ten hold roughly 13%. The CDR3 loop spans 15 amino acids. V dropped 3 bases and J dropped 6; count of bases not matched to a gene: 7. CDR1 SGHVS and CDR2 FNYEAQ come from the germline V gene. Notes on this clonotype: Its antigen remains unknown.

The TCR originated in a human donor in good health (CMV status not recorded). Some clones in this sample may be carry-over from other donors' samples. Sequenced material: cultured CD8+ T cells from PBMCs, taken from culture after CMV antigen stimulation. The V call is TRBV7-6, the J call TRBJ2-2, with 7 bases aligning to TRBD1. As DNA, the CDR3 is TGTGCCAGCAGCTTTACAGGGGAAAATGCCGGGGAGCTGTTTTTT. Translating gives CASSFTGENAGELFF. Full variable domain (remainder filled in from reference TRBV7-6 and TRBJ2-2): GAGVSQSPRYKVTKRGQDVALRCDPISGHVSLYWYRQALGQGPEFLTYFNYEAQQDKSGLPNDRFSAERPEGSISTLTIQRTEQRDSAMYRCASSFTGENAGELFFGEGSRLTVL.